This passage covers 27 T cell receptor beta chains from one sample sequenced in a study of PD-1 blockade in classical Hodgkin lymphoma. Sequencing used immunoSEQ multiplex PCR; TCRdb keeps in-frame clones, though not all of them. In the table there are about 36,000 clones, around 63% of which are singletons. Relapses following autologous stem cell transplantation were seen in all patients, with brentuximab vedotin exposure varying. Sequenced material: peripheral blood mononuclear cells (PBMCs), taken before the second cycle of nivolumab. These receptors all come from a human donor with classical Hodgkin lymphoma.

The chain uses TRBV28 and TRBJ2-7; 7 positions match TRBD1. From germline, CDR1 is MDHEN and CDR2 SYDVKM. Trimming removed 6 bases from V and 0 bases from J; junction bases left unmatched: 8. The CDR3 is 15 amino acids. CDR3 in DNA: TGTGCCAGCAGGTCAGGGGGATTAAACTCCTACGAGCAGTACTTC. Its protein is CASRSGGLNSYEQYF. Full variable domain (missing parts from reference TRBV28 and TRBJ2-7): DVKVTQSSRYLVKRTGEKVFLECVQDMDHENMFWYRQDPGLGLRLIYFSYDVKMKEKGDIPEGYSVSREKKERFSLILESASTNQTSMYLCASRSGGLNSYEQYFGPGTRLTVT.

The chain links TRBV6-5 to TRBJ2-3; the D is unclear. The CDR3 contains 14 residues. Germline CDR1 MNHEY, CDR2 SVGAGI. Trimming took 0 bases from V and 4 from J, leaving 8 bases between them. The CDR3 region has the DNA TGTGCCAGCAGTTACTCCAGGACGGCAGATACGCAGTATTTT. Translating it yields CASSYSRTADTQYF.

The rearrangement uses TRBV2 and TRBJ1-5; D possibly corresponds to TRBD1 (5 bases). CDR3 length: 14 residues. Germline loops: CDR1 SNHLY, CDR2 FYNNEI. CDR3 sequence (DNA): TGTGCTACGGGACGACTGAAATTCCATCAGCCCCAGCATTTT. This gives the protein CATGRLKFHQPQHF.

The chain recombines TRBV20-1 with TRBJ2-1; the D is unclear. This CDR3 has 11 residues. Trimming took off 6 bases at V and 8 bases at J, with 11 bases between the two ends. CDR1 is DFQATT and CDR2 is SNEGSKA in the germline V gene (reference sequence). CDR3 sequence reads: CSARYGHEQFF. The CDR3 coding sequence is TGCAGTGCACGTTACGGGCATGAGCAGTTCTTC.

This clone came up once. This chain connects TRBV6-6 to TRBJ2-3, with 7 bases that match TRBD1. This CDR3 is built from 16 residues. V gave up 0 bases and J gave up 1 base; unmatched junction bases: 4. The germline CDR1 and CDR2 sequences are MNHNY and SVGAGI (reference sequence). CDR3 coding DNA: TGTGCCAGCAGTTACTCGGGACAGTCGGGCACAGATACGCAGTATTTT. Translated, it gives CASSYSGQSGTDTQYF.

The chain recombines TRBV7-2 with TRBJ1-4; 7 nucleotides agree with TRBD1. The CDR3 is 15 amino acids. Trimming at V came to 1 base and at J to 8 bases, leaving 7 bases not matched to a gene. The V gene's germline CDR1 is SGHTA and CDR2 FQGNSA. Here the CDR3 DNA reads TGTGCCAGCAGCTTAGGATTTCAGGGGGGGGAAAAACTGTTTTTT. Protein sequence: CASSLGFQGGEKLFF. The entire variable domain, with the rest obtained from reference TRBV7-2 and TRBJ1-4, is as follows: GAGVSQSPSNKVTEKGKDVELRCDPISGHTALYWYRQSLGQGLEFLIYFQGNSAPDKSGLPSDRFSAERTGGSVSTLTIQRTQQEDSAVYLCASSLGFQGGEKLFFGSGTQLSVL.

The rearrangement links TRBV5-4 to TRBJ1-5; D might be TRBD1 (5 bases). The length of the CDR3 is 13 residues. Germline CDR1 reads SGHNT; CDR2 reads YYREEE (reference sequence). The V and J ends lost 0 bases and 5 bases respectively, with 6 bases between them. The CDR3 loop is CASSLGGDQPQHF. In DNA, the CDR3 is TGTGCCAGCAGCTTGGGAGGGGATCAGCCCCAGCATTTT.

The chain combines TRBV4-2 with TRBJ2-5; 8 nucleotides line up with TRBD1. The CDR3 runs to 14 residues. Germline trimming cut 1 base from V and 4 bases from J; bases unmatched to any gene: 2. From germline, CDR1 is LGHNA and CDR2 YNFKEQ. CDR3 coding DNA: TGTGCCAGCAGCCAAGGAGGGACAGGAGAGACCCAGTACTTC. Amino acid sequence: CASSQGGTGETQYF.

This CDR3 is CAIAEGASNYGYTF. The CDR3 nucleotides are TGTGCCATCGCTGAAGGGGCTTCTAACTATGGCTACACCTTC. The chain joins TRBV10-3 to TRBJ1-2; D is perhaps TRBD1 (5 bases). V lost 8 bases to trimming and J lost 0 bases, with 13 bases between them. CDR3 length equals 14 residues. In germline, CDR1 is ENHRY, CDR2 SYGVKD.

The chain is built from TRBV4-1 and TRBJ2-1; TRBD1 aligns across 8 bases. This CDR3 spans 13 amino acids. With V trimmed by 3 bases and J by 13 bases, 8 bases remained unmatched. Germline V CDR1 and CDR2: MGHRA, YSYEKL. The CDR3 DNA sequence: TGCGCCAGCAGCCAGGACAGGGACTGGTTTCAGTTCTTC. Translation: CASSQDRDWFQFF.

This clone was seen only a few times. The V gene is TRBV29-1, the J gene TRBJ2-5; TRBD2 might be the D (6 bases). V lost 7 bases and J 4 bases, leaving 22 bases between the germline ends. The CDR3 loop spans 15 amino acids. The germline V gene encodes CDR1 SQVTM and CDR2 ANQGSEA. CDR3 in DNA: TGCAGCGCCAAACTCGGGGCTAGCGCCGCAGAGACCCAGTACTTC. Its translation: CSAKLGASAAETQYF.

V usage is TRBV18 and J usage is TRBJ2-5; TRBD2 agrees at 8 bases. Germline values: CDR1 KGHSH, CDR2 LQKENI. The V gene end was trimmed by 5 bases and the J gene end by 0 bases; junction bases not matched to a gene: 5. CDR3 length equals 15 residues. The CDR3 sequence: CASSSGGMYQETQYF. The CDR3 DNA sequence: TGTGCCAGCTCATCGGGGGGGATGTACCAAGAGACCCAGTACTTC.

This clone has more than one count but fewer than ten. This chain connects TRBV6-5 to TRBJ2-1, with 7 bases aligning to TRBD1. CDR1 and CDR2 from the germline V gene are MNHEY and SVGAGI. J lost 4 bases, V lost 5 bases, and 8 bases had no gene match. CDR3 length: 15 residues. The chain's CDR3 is CASSVSGQYYNEQFF. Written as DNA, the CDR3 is TGTGCCAGCAGTGTATCGGGACAGTATTACAATGAGCAGTTCTTC.

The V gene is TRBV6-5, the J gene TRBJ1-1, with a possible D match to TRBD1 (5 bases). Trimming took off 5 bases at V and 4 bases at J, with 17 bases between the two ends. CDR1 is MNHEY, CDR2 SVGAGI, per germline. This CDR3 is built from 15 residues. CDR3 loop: CASSVPGRVGTEAFF. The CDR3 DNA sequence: TGTGCCAGCAGTGTACCGGGACGGGTGGGCACTGAAGCTTTCTTT.

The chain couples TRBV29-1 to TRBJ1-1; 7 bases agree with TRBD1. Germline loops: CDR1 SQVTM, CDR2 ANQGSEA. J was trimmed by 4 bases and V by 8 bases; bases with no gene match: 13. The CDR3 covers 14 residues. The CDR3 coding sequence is TGCAGCACTGACAGGGCCCCTGAGAGCACTGAAGCTTTCTTT. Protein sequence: CSTDRAPESTEAFF. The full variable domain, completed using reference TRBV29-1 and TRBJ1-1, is SAVISQKPSRDICQRGTSLTIQCQVDSQVTMMFWYRQQPGQSLTLIATANQGSEATYESGFVIDKFPISRPNLTFSTLTVSNMSPEDSSIYLCSTDRAPESTEAFFGQGTRLTVV.

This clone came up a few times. In DNA, the CDR3 is TGCGCCAGCAGCCGGGGACAGGAGAGCTCTGGAAACACCATATATTTT. It yields the protein CASSRGQESSGNTIYF. The V gene is TRBV5-1, the J gene TRBJ1-3, with 8 bases matching TRBD1. CDR1 is SGHRS and CDR2 is YFSETQ in the germline V gene. The V segment lost 4 bases and the J segment 0 bases; nucleotides outside the gene matches: 6. CDR3 length: 16 residues.

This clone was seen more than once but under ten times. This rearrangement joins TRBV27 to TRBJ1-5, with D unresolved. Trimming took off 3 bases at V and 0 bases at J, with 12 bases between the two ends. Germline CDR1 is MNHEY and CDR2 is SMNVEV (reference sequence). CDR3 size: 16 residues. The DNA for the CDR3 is TGTGCCAGCAGTTTGCATCCCGGGAATAGCAATCAGCCCCAGCATTTT. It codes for CASSLHPGNSNQPQHF.

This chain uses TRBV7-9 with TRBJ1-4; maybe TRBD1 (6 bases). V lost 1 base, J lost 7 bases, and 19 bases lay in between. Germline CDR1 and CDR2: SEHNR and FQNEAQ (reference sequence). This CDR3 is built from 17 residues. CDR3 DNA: TGTGCCAGCAGCTTAGGAATGGACAGTCTGTACTTTGAAAAACTGTTTTTT. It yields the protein CASSLGMDSLYFEKLFF.

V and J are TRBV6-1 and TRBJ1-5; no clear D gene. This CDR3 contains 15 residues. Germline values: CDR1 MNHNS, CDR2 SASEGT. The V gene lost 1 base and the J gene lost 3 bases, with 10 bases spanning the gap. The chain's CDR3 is CASSEVWASNQPQHF. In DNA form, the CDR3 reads TGTGCCAGCAGTGAAGTCTGGGCGTCCAATCAGCCCCAGCATTTT.

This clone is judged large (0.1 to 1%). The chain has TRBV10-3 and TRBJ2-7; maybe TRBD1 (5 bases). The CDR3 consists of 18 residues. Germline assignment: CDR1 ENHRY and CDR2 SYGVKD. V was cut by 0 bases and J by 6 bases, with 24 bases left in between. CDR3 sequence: CAISESRGKGGKSIEQYF. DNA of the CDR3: TGTGCCATCAGTGAGTCAAGGGGAAAAGGCGGCAAGTCCATCGAGCAGTACTTC.

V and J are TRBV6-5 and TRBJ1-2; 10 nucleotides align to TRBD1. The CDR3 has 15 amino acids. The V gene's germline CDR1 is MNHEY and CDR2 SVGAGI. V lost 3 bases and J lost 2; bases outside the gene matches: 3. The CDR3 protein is CASSYGTGVNYGYTF. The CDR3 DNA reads TGTGCCAGCAGTTATGGGACAGGGGTCAACTATGGCTACACCTTC.

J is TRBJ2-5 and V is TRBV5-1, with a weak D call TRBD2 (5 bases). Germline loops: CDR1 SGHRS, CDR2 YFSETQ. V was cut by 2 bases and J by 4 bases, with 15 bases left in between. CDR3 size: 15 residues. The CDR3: CASSFNDYTRETQYF. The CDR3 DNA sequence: TGCGCCAGCAGCTTCAACGACTACACCAGAGAGACCCAGTACTTC.

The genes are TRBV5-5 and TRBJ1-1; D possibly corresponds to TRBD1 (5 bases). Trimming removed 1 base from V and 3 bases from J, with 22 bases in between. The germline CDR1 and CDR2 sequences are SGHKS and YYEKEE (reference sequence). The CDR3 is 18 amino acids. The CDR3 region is CASSLQTGSRGRYTEAFF. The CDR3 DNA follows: TGTGCCAGCAGCTTGCAAACGGGCTCGAGGGGTAGGTACACTGAAGCTTTCTTT.

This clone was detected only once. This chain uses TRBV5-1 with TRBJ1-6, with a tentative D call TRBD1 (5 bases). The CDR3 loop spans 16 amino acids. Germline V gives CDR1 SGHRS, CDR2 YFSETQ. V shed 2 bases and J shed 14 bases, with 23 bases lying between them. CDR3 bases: TGCGCCAGCAGCTTTGGAAGGAATCACAGGAGAGCAGCCCTCCACTTT. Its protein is CASSFGRNHRRAALHF. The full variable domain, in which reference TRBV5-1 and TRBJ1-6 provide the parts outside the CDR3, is KAGVTQTPRYLIKTRGQQVTLSCSPISGHRSVSWYQQTPGQGLQFLFEYFSETQRNKGNFPGRFSGRQFSNSRSEMNVSTLELGDSALYLCASSFGRNHRRAALHFGNGTRLTVT.

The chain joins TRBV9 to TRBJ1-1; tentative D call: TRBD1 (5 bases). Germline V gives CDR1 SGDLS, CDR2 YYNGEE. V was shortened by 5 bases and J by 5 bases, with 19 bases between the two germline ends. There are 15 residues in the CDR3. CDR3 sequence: CASSSRGGPRTEAFF. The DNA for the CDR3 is TGTGCCAGCAGTTCCCGGGGCGGCCCTAGAACTGAAGCTTTCTTT.

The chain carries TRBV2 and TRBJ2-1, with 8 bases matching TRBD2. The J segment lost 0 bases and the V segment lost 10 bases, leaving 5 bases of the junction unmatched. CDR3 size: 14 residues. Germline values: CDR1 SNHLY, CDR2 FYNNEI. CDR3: CAISSGSSYNEQFF. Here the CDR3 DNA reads TGTGCCATTTCTAGCGGGTCCTCCTACAATGAGCAGTTCTTC.

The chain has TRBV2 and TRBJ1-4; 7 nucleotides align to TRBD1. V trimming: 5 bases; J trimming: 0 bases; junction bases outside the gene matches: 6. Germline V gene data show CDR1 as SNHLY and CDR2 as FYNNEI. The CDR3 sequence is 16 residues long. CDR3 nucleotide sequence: TGTGCCAGCAGTTCACAGGGGCCGGCAACTAATGAAAAACTGTTTTTT. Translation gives CASSSQGPATNEKLFF.